The source of this TCR beta chain is a study of spatial heterogeneity in lung cancer. Study details: After resection, follow-up PBMC samples were sequenced when available, at a median of about 2 years later. An average of more than ten raw reads was observed per unique TCR and UMI combination. Findings and limits, study-wide: At tumor resection, ubiquitous expanded TCRs were detected in blood more often than later.

Regarding time point: blood at routine non-recurrence follow-up after resection. Whole RNA, isolated from tumor, nontumor lung or frozen PBMC, was sequenced without prior sorting. With 5 bases clipped from V and 1 base from J, the junction kept 5 bases outside the gene matches. The length of the CDR3 is 14 residues. This clonotype was observed many times. Its antigen is not identified. TCR cDNA molecules each had a unique molecular identifier. One entry per CDR3 protein, called by TCRdb with MiXCR from the 5' RACE reads. The table shows 95,000 to 130,000 distinct CDR3 sequences, with 9.5% to 15% occurring only once.

The sample consisted of PBMCs, taken at follow-up. V usage is TRBV12-3 or TRBV12-4 and J usage is TRBJ2-7; 7 nucleotides match TRBD1. The sequence was collected from a male donor with early-stage non-small cell lung cancer. The CDR3 nucleotides are TGTGCCAGCAGTCTAGGGGACAGATCCTACGAGCAGTACTTC. Translating it yields CASSLGDRSYEQYF.